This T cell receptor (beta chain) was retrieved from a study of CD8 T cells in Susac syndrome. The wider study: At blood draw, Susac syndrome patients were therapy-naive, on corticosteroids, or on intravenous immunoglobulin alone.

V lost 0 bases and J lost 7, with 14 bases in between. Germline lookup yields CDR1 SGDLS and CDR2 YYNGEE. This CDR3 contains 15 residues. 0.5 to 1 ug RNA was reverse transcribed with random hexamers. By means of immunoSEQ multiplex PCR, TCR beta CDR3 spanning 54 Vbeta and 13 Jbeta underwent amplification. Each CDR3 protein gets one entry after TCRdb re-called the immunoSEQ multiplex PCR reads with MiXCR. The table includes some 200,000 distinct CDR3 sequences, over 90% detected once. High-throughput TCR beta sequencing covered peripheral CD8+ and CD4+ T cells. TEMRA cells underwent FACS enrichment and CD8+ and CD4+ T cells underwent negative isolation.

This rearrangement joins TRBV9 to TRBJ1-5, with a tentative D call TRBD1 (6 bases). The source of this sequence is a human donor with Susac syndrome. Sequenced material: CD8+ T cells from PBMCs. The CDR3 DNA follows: TGTGCCAGCAGCGTAGGTGGGGGGGCTAGCCAGCCCCAGCATTTT. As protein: CASSVGGGASQPQHF.